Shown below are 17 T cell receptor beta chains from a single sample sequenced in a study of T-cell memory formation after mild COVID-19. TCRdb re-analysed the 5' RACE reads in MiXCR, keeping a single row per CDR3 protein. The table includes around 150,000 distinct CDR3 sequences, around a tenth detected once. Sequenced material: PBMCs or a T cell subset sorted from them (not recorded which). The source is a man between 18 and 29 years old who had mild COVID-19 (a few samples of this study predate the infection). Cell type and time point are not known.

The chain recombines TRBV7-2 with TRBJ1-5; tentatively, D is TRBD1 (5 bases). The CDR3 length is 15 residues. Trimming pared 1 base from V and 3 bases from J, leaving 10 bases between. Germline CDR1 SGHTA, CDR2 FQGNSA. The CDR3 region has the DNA TGTGCCAGCAGCTTAGTCCGACAGTTCAATCAGCCCCAGCATTTT. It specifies CASSLVRQFNQPQHF.

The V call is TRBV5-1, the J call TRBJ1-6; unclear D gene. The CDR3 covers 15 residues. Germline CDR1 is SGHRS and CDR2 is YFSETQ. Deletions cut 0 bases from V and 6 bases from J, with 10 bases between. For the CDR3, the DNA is TGCGCCAGCAGCTTGGGGCAACATATTAATTCACCCCTCCACTTT. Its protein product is CASSLGQHINSPLHF. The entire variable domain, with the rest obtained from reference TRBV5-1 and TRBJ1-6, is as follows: KAGVTQTPRYLIKTRGQQVTLSCSPISGHRSVSWYQQTPGQGLQFLFEYFSETQRNKGNFPGRFSGRQFSNSRSEMNVSTLELGDSALYLCASSLGQHINSPLHFGNGTRLTVT.

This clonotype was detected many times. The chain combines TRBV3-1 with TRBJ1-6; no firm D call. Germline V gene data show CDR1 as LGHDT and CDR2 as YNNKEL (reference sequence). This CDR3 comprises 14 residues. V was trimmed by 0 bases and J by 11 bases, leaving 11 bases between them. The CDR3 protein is CASSQDGFKAPLHF. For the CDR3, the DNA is TGTGCCAGCAGCCAAGACGGGTTCAAGGCACCCCTCCACTTT.

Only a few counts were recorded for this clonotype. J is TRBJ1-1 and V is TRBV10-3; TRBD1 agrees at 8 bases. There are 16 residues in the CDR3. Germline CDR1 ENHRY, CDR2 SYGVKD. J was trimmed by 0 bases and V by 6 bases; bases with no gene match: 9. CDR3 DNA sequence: TGTGCCATCAGCGAAAGACAGGGGCGGTTGAACACTGAAGCTTTCTTT. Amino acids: CAISERQGRLNTEAFF.

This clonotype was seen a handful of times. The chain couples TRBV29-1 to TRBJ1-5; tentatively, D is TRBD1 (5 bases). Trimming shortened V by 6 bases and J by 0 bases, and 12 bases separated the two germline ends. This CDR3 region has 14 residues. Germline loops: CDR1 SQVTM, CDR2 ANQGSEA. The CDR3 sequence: CSVLWGGSNQPQHF. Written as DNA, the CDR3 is TGCAGCGTCCTCTGGGGGGGTAGCAATCAGCCCCAGCATTTT.

The CDR3 DNA sequence: TGTGCCAGCAGCTTACAGGGGAATGAAAAACTGTTTTTT. Its translation: CASSLQGNEKLFF. The genes are TRBV7-6 and TRBJ1-4; D might be TRBD1 (6 bases). Between the trimmed V and J ends, which lost 2 bases and 5 bases, there was a span of 6 bases. This CDR3 region has 13 residues. Per the germline V gene, CDR1 is SGHVS and CDR2 is FNYEAQ.

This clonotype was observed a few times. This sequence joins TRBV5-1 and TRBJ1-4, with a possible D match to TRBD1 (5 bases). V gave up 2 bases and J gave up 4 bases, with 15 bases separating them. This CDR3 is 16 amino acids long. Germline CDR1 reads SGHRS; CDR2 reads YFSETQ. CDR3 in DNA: TGCGCCAGCAGCTTCGGGACGCCAGAATATAATGAAAAACTGTTTTTT. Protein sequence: CASSFGTPEYNEKLFF.

The CDR3 DNA reads as TGCAGTGCAAATCCCCAGAGCGGGGCCAGGAATGAGCAGTTCTTC. It is translated as CSANPQSGARNEQFF. V usage is TRBV20-1 and J usage is TRBJ2-1, with 7 bases that match TRBD2. V was pared by 6 bases and J by 7 bases, with 15 bases of the junction left unmatched. Per germline, CDR1 DFQATT and CDR2 SNEGSKA (reference sequence). The CDR3 totals 15 residues.

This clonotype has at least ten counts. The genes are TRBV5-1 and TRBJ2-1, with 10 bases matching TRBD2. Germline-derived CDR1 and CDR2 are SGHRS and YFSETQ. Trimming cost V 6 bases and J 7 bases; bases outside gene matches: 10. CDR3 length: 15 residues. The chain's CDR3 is CASTSSSGGFNEQFF. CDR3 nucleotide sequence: TGCGCCAGCACATCATCTAGCGGGGGCTTTAATGAGCAGTTCTTC.

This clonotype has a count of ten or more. CDR3 DNA sequence: TGCAGTGCTAGAGAACTAGCGGGGGGGTATACGCAGTATTTT. This codes for CSARELAGGYTQYF. The rearrangement links TRBV20-1 to TRBJ2-3, with TRBD2 matching 13 bases. Losses at the gene ends were 0 bases for V and 7 bases for J; bases not matched to a gene: 1. The germline gives CDR1 DFQATT, CDR2 SNEGSKA (reference sequence). CDR3 length: 14 amino acids.

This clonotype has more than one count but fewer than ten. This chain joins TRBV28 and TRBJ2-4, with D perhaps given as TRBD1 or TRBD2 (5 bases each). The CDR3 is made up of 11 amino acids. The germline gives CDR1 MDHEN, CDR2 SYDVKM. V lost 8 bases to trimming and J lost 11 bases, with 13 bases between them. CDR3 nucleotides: TGTGCCAGCTGTGGGACCCACCTTCAGTACTTC. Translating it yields CASCGTHLQYF. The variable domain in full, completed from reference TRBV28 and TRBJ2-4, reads DVKVTQSSRYLVKRTGEKVFLECVQDMDHENMFWYRQDPGLGLRLIYFSYDVKMKEKGDIPEGYSVSREKKERFSLILESASTNQTSMYLCASCGTHLQYFGAGTRLSVL.

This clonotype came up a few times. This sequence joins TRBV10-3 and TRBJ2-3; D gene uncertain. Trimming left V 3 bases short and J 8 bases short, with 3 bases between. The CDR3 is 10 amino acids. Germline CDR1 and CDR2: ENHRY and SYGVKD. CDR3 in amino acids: CAISDSTQYF. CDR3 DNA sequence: TGTGCCATCAGTGACAGTACGCAGTATTTT.

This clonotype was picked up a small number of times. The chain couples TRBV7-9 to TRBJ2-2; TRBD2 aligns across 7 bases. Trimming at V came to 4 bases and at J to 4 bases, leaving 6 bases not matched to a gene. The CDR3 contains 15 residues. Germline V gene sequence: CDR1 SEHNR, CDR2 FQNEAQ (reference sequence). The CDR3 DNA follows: TGTGCCAGCAGCTCACCCGCGGGGGTCACCGGGGAGCTGTTTTTT. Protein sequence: CASSSPAGVTGELFF.

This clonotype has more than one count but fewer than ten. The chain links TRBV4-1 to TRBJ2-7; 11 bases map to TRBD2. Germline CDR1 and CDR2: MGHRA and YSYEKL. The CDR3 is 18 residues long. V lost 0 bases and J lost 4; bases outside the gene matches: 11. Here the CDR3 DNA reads TGCGCCAGCAGCCAAGATATCACTAGCGGGGGTGTAGTGTACGAGCAGTACTTC. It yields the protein CASSQDITSGGVVYEQYF.

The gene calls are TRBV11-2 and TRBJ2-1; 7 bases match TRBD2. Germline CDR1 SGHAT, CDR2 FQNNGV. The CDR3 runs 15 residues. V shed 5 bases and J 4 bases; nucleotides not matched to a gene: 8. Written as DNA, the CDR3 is TGTGCCAGCAGCCTCCCGTACGGGGGGTACAATGAGCAGTTCTTC. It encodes CASSLPYGGYNEQFF.

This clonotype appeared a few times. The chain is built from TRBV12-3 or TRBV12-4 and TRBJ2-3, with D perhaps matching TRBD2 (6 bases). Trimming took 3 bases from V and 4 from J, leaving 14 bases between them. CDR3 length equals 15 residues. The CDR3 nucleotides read TGTGCCAGCAGTTTCTGGGGCGGGGCTGCAGATACGCAGTATTTT. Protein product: CASSFWGGAADTQYF.

The CDR3 sequence is CASSSRQSSYEQYF. The CDR3 DNA sequence: TGTGCCAGCAGCTCCAGACAGAGCTCCTACGAGCAGTACTTC. The chain joins TRBV5-4 to TRBJ2-7; D may be TRBD1 (5 bases). V shed 3 bases and J shed 0 bases, with 10 bases lying between them. CDR1 is SGHNT and CDR2 is YYREEE in the germline V gene (reference sequence). CDR3 size: 14 residues.